Included here is one T cell receptor beta chain sequence, with context. This sample was taken from a study of blood T cell repertoires in COVID-19. Here immunoSEQ multiplex PCR was the method, and the copy in TCRdb shows in-frame clones only, minus some. Among about 140,000 clones listed, around 84% were seen once. The sequencing input was peripheral blood. This TCR was recovered from a man aged 30-40 years with COVID-19, enrolled during active disease.

CDR3 protein: CASSLSGSLETQYF. The CDR3 nucleotides are TGTGCCAGCAGCCTTTCCGGGTCTTTGGAGACCCAGTACTTC. The gene calls are TRBV3-1 (or the pseudogene TRBV3-2) and TRBJ2-5; D ambiguous. Trimming removed 4 bases from V and 5 bases from J, with 14 bases in between. Germline CDR1 is LGHDT and CDR2 is YNNKEL (reference sequence). This CDR3 has 14 amino acids.